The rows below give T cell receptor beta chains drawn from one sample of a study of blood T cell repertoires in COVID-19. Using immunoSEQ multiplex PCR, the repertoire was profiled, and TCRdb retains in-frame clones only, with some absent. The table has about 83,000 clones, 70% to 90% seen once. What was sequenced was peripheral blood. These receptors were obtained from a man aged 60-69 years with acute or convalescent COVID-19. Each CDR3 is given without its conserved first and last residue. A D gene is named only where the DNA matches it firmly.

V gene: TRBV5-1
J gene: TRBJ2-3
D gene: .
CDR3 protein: ASSSTTTPPQSTDTQY

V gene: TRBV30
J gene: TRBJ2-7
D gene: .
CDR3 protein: AWSRDTYEQY

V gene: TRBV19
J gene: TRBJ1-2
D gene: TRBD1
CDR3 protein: ASSMLDRGSNYGYT

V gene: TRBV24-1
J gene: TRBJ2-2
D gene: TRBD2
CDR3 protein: ATSDQGLAGSTGELF

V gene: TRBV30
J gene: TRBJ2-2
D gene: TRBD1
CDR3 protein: ALQGPNTGELF

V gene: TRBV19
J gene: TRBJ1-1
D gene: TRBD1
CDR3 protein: ASRVRTGRSEAF

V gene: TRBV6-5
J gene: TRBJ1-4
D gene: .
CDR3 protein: ARAYGPTNEKLF

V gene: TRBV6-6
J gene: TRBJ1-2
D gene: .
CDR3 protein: ASTLQGSDGYT

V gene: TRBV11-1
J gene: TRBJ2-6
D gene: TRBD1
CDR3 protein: ASSLARFTGAGANVLT

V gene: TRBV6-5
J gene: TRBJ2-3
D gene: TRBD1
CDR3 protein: ASSYSGRGIADTQY

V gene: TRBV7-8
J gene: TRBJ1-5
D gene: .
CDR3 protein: ASSLGVTLSNQPQH

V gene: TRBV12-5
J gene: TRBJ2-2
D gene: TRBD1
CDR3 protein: ASGSPSGTGGTGTGELF

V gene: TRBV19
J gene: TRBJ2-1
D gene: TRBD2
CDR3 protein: ASSKLGTSGGSEQF

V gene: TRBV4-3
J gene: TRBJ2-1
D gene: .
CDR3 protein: ASSQATGDEQF

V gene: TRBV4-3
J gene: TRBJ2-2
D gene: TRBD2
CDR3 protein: ASSRTSGGANTGELF

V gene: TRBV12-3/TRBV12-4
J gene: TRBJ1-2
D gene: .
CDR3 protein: ASSFLGANGYT

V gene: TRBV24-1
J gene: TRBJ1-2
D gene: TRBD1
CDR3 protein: ATSDGDRVYT

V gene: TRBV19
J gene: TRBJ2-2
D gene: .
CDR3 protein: ASRDIQYAGELF

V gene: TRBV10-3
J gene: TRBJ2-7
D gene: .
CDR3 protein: AISDRGAYEQY

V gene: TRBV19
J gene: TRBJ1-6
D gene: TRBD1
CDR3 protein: ASRLRDREANSPLH

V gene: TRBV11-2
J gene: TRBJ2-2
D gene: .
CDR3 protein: ASSLRWGRNTGELF

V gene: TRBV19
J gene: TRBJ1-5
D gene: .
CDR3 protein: ASSISQGRNQPQH

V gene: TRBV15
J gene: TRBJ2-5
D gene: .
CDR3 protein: ATSRESGGIKTQY

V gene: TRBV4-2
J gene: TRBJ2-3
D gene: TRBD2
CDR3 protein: ASSQDGGLAGDTQY

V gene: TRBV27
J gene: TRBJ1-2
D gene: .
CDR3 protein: ASSLHRSSYGYT

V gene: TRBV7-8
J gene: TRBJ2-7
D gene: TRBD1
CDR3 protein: ASSPSASQGEQQY

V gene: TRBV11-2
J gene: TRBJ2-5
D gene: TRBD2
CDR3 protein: ASSLNPAGAQETQY

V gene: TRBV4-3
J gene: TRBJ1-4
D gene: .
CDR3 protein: ASSQDAGGGNEKLF

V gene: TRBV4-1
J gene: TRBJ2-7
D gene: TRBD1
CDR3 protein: ASSQAGTGGEQY

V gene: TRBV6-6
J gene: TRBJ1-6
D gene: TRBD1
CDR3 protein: ASRPGQGVLPLH

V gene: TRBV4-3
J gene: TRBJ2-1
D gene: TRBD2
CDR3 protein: ASSQEGVVGGSEQF

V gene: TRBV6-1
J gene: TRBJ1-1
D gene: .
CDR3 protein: ASSDTGLSEAF

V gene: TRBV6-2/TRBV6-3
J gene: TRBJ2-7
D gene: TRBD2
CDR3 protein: ASSRTSGRRYEQY

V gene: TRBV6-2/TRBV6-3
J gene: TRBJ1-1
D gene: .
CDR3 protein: ASGPEQGFNTEAF

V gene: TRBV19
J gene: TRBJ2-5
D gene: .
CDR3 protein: ASSIRTEETQY

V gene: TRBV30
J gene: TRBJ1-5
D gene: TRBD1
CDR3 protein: AWNRGNNQPQH

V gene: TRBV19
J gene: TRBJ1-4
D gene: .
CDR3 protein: ALREDEKLF

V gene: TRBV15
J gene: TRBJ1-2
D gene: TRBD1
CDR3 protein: ATSVGTEDGYT

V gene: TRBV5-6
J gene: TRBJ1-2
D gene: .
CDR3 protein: ASSWGGGYT

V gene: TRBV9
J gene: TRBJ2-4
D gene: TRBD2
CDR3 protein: ASSPGLAGAPGNIQY

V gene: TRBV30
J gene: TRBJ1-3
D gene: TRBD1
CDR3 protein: AWSDRGVTIY

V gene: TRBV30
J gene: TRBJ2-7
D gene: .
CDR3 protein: AWSKGAYEQY

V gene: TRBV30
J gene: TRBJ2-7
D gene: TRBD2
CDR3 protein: AWSRGLADEQY

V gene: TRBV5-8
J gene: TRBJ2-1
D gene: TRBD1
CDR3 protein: ASSSSTGGHEQF

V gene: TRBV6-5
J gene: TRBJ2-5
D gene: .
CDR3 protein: ASSFILGRAQETQY